A selection of T cell receptor beta chains follows, all from one sample in a study of T cell clusters in autoimmune cytopenias. TCRdb re-called the multiplex PCR reads and gives one entry per CDR3 protein, without DNA. The sample shows approximately 6,100 distinct CDR3 sequences, and about 3% sits with its ten largest clones. These same data were also listed under a study on T cell repertoires in aging, cancer and after chemotherapy.

Specimen: peripheral blood. Receptor source: a human donor in good health. CDR3s include the opening cysteine and the closing phenylalanine or tryptophan. The size entry is marked missing in some rows and otherwise reads once, few, many or a size class.

>TRBJ2-3|TRBV6-2/TRBV6-3|17|-
CASSPGLAGSSTDTQYF
>TRBJ2-7|TRBV19|13|medium-sized
CASSIDWTSEQYF
>TRBJ1-1|TRBV11-3|14|medium-sized
CASSLTGADTEAFF
>TRBJ1-1|TRBV29-1|14|medium-sized
CSVENRVSGTEAFF
>TRBJ2-7|TRBV18|15|-
CASSSRQGVSYEQYF
>TRBJ1-1|TRBV7-2|15|-
CASSRQGGGLAEAFF
>TRBJ2-7|TRBV6-5|15|medium-sized
CASSPIARGSYEQYF
>TRBJ2-7|TRBV15|16|medium-sized
CATSRAGSGSAGEQYF
>TRBJ1-5|TRBV20-1|13|-
CSAREDSDQPQHF
>TRBJ2-6|TRBV7-6|20|-
CASSLSSGQTLLSGANVLTF
>TRBJ2-1|TRBV6-5|14|medium-sized
CASSTIGLALEQFF
>TRBJ1-5|TRBV6-2/TRBV6-3|16|-
CASRYRLDYSNQPQHF
>TRBJ2-1|TRBV30|14|medium-sized
CAWSVKLFPDEQFF
>TRBJ2-3|TRBV5-1|17|-
CASSGGTSGGLGDTQYF
>TRBJ2-2|TRBV5-1|13|-
CASNPDNSGELFF
>TRBJ2-5|TRBV19|15|medium-sized
CASSTLAGGQETQYF